Here is one T cell receptor (beta chain) with its context. This entry is derived from a study of OX40 agonist ivuxolimab in advanced cancers. This table comes from immunoSEQ multiplex PCR, and its TCRdb copy is limited to in-frame clones, with some not included. The sample records roughly 64,000 clones, roughly 80% being singletons. The CDR3 extends over 18 amino acids. Trimming at V came to 2 bases and at J to 0 bases, leaving 10 bases not matched to a gene. The source was CD4+ or CD8+ T cells sorted from blood, collected in a trial of the OX40 agonist ivuxolimab. The chain carries TRBV23-1 and TRBJ2-5, with 9 nucleotides matching TRBD2. TRBV23-1 is placed among ORFs of uncertain function. The TCR was taken from an adult with an advanced solid tumor such as melanoma, head and neck, liver or kidney cancer. The CDR3 region is CASSQKWFPSGDQETQYF. CDR3 sequence (DNA): TGCGCCAGCAGTCAAAAATGGTTCCCTAGCGGGGACCAAGAGACCCAGTACTTC.